This T cell receptor beta chain was captured by sequencing in a study of T cells after yellow fever vaccination. This clonotype was counted many times. Trimming pared 4 bases from V and 0 bases from J, leaving 10 bases between. The CDR3 spans 15 residues. Germline loops: CDR1 KGHSH, CDR2 LQKENI. From the 5' RACE reads, TCRdb called clonotypes with MiXCR, one entry per CDR3 protein. This repertoire shows some 400,000 distinct CDR3 sequences, roughly 20% found once; its top ten account for about a sixth. The V call is TRBV18, the J call TRBJ1-5; perhaps TRBD1 as D (6 bases). The clonotype originates from a young man who received the YFV17D yellow fever vaccine. Source: PBMCs, taken before the yellow fever booster vaccination. The CDR3 spells CASSLGQNSNQPQHF. The CDR3 DNA is TGTGCCAGCTCACTAGGACAGAATAGCAATCAGCCCCAGCATTTT.